What follows are 25 T cell receptor beta chains derived from one specimen sequenced in a study of blood T cell repertoires in COVID-19. Sequencing was performed with immunoSEQ multiplex PCR; in TCRdb, only in-frame clones are kept and a portion is missing. Counted here are some 240,000 clones, 80% to 90% occurring once; the ten biggest clones make up approximately 1.3%. Sequencing was performed on peripheral blood. These receptor sequences come from a woman aged 40 to 49 who had recovered from COVID-19.

This chain uses TRBV30 with TRBJ2-7; TRBD2 agrees at 10 bases. After removal of 2 bases from V and 1 base from J, the junction contained 17 bases not matched to a gene. The CDR3 length is 19 residues. The germline gives CDR1 GTSNPN, CDR2 SVGIG (reference sequence). CDR3 nucleotide sequence: TGTGCCTGGAGTTACGTTCTTGTTAGCGGGGGGATTTCTTCCTACGAGCAGTACTTC. Translating gives CAWSYVLVSGGISSYEQYF.

This chain uses TRBV18 with TRBJ2-2; the D gene is possibly TRBD1 (6 bases). V dropped 1 base and J dropped 5 bases, with 17 bases sitting between them. The CDR3 has 17 amino acids. Germline V gene data show CDR1 as KGHSH and CDR2 as LQKENI. CDR3 in DNA: TGTGCCAGCTCACCACTCCGGGATTCTCAGGGGACCGGGGAGCTGTTTTTT. Translating it yields CASSPLRDSQGTGELFF.

This chain joins TRBV5-1 and TRBJ1-1; TRBD1 matches 8 bases. Germline CDR1 reads SGHRS; CDR2 reads YFSETQ. This CDR3 region has 15 residues. Losses at the gene ends were 1 base for V and 1 base for J; bases not matched to a gene: 3. This CDR3 reads CASSLTGGGNTEAFF. DNA for the CDR3: TGCGCCAGCAGCTTGACAGGGGGTGGGAACACTGAAGCTTTCTTT.

The chain has TRBV24-1 and TRBJ1-2; 8 positions agree with TRBD1. Losses at the gene ends were 3 bases for V and 8 bases for J; bases not matched to a gene: 4. The V gene's germline CDR1 is KGHDR and CDR2 SFDVKD. The CDR3 sequence is 13 residues long. The CDR3 reads CATSDRQGMGYTF. DNA of the CDR3: TGTGCCACCAGTGATCGACAGGGGATGGGCTACACCTTC.

V and J are TRBV27 and TRBJ1-1; 7 nucleotides align to TRBD1. Germline lookup yields CDR1 MNHEY and CDR2 SMNVEV (reference sequence). V lost 6 bases to trimming and J lost 7 bases; unmatched junction nucleotides: 17. The CDR3 covers 16 residues. For the CDR3, the DNA is TGTGCCAGCAGCACCCGCCCCTATACAGGGGTGGGTGAAGCTTTCTTT. This gives the protein CASSTRPYTGVGEAFF.

The V and J genes are TRBV19 and TRBJ1-5; D is ambiguous. Per germline, CDR1 LNHDA and CDR2 SQIVND (reference sequence). The ends were cut back, 0 bases at V and 2 bases at J, with 17 bases in the middle. This CDR3 spans 18 amino acids. The CDR3 sequence is CASSIEPSGGGGNQPQHF. CDR3 in DNA: TGTGCCAGTAGTATAGAGCCTTCGGGAGGTGGGGGCAATCAGCCCCAGCATTTT. The full variable domain, completed using reference TRBV19 and TRBJ1-5, is DGGITQSPKYLFRKEGQNVTLSCEQNLNHDAMYWYRQDPGQGLRLIYYSQIVNDFQKGDIAEGYSVSREKKESFPLTVTSAQKNPTAFYLCASSIEPSGGGGNQPQHFGDGTRLSIL.

Worth noting for this clone: Other DNA sequences of this sample code for an identical CDR3. CDR3 protein: CASSLLTGELFF. DNA for the CDR3: TGTGCCAGCAGTTTACTTACCGGGGAGCTGTTTTTT. The chain links TRBV12-3 or TRBV12-4 to TRBJ2-2; the D is unclear. The V end was cut by 2 bases, the J end by 5 bases, with 3 bases between. This CDR3 has 12 amino acids.

V usage is TRBV27 and J usage is TRBJ1-2, with 9 bases matching TRBD1. Germline V gene sequence: CDR1 MNHEY, CDR2 SMNVEV (reference sequence). CDR3 length: 14 amino acids. Trimming at V came to 6 bases and at J to 7 bases, leaving 9 bases not matched to a gene. CDR3 sequence: CASRSDRGAFGYTF. The CDR3 DNA follows: TGTGCCAGCAGATCGGACAGGGGAGCTTTTGGCTACACCTTC.

This chain uses TRBV6-2 or TRBV6-3 with TRBJ2-1; 8 positions match TRBD2. This CDR3 is 16 amino acids long. Per germline, CDR1 MNHEY and CDR2 SVGEGT. The ends lost 6 bases at V and 4 bases at J; junction bases unmatched: 11. CDR3 sequence (DNA): TGTGCCAGCAGCCCTACGGGGGGGGAATGGTACAATGAGCAGTTCTTC. Its protein product is CASSPTGGEWYNEQFF.

This sequence joins TRBV2 and TRBJ2-3; no definite D call. Germline CDR1 reads SNHLY; CDR2 reads FYNNEI. V lost 2 bases and J 3 bases, leaving 3 bases between the germline ends. The CDR3 totals 12 residues. As DNA, the CDR3 is TGTGCCAGCAGTGAATCTACAGATACGCAGTATTTT. The encoded protein is CASSESTDTQYF. Based on the CDR3 plus reference TRBV2 and TRBJ2-3, the full variable domain is EPEVTQTPSHQVTQMGQEVILRCVPISNHLYFYWYRQILGQKVEFLVSFYNNEISEKSEIFDDQFSVERPDGSNFTLKIRSTKLEDSAMYFCASSESTDTQYFGPGTRLTVL.

The V and J genes are TRBV6-5 and TRBJ2-2; 7 positions agree with TRBD1. This CDR3 has 14 residues. V dropped 5 bases and J dropped 8; count of bases not matched to a gene: 8. The germline V gene encodes CDR1 MNHEY and CDR2 SVGAGI. CDR3 loop: CASSRQGMPGELFF. CDR3 in DNA: TGTGCCAGCAGTAGACAGGGAATGCCGGGGGAGCTGTTTTTT.

This clone was recorded once. CDR3 DNA: TGTGCCAGCAGCGACCGTCCGGGGACAGCCTCCTACGAGCAGTACTTC. This sequence encodes CASSDRPGTASYEQYF. The V call is TRBV13, the J call TRBJ2-7; 7 bases fit TRBD1. This CDR3 is 16 amino acids long. With 5 bases clipped from V and 0 bases from J, the junction kept 10 bases outside the gene matches. In germline, CDR1 is PRHDT, CDR2 FYEKMQ (reference sequence).

The chain carries TRBV11-3 and TRBJ1-1; tentative D call: TRBD1 (6 bases). Germline loops: CDR1 SGHNT, CDR2 YENEEA. Trimming removed 1 base from V and 7 bases from J, with 16 bases in between. The CDR3 has 15 amino acids. CDR3 sequence: CASSLGGGGQGEAFF. Here the CDR3 DNA reads TGTGCCAGCAGCTTAGGCGGGGGGGGCCAGGGTGAAGCTTTCTTT.

This clone has more than one count but fewer than ten. The V gene is TRBV4-3, the J gene TRBJ1-6, with D unresolved. The CDR3 has 16 residues. The germline V gene encodes CDR1 LGHNA and CDR2 YSLEER. Deletions cut 1 base from V and 8 bases from J, with 15 bases between. This CDR3 is CASSQATGWAYSPLHF. The CDR3 coding sequence is TGCGCCAGCAGCCAAGCCACTGGGTGGGCTTATTCACCCCTCCACTTT.

This clone came up a few times. The genes are TRBV19 and TRBJ1-4, with a possible D match to TRBD1 (5 bases). CDR1 and CDR2 from the germline V gene are LNHDA and SQIVND (reference sequence). With 4 bases removed from V and 8 bases from J, the gap between germline ends came to 11 bases. The CDR3 loop spans 13 amino acids. The CDR3 sequence: CASSNQGREKLFF. CDR3 bases: TGTGCCAGTAGTAACCAGGGAAGGGAAAAACTGTTTTTT.

The V call is TRBV3-1 (or the pseudogene TRBV3-2), the J call TRBJ2-1; 8 bases are shared with TRBD2. Losses at the gene ends were 1 base for V and 4 bases for J; bases not matched to a gene: 9. The germline V gene has CDR1 LGHDT and CDR2 YNNKEL (reference sequence). The CDR3 has 17 amino acids. The CDR3: CASSQAYISGIYNEQFF. In nucleotides, the CDR3 is TGTGCCAGCAGCCAAGCGTATATTAGCGGGATATACAATGAGCAGTTCTTC.

V and J are TRBV24-1 and TRBJ2-1; 10 nucleotides match TRBD1. Germline CDR1 KGHDR, CDR2 SFDVKD. Losses at the gene ends were 1 base for V and 7 bases for J; bases not matched to a gene: 15. The CDR3 is 19 amino acids. The CDR3 DNA follows: TGTGCCACCAGTGATTTCCGAGGGGAGACAGGGGGCGCGAGAAATGAGCAGTTCTTC. This codes for CATSDFRGETGGARNEQFF.

In this sample, this clone turned up a few times. The rearrangement joins TRBV5-6 to TRBJ2-2; D is perhaps TRBD1 (6 bases). The V gene's germline CDR1 is SGHDT and CDR2 YYEEEE. The CDR3 covers 15 residues. Trimming stripped 0 bases from V and 5 bases from J, with 11 bases between. CDR3 in amino acids: CASSLGGLETGELFF. The DNA for the CDR3 is TGTGCCAGCAGCTTGGGGGGGCTGGAGACCGGGGAGCTGTTTTTT.

V and J are TRBV9 and TRBJ2-2; TRBD1 agrees at 7 bases. Per germline, CDR1 SGDLS and CDR2 YYNGEE. The trim removed 4 bases at V and 5 bases at J, leaving 8 bases unmatched. This CDR3 spans 15 amino acids. CDR3 sequence: CASSLGGSRTGELFF. The CDR3 region has the DNA TGTGCCAGCAGCCTAGGGGGCTCGAGGACCGGGGAGCTGTTTTTT.

The chain has TRBV5-1 and TRBJ2-1; maybe TRBD2 (5 bases). V lost 0 bases, J lost 8 bases, and 12 bases lay in between. The CDR3 contains 14 residues. Germline assignment: CDR1 SGHRS and CDR2 YFSETQ. CDR3 sequence (DNA): TGCGCCAGCAGCTTGGCCTCCCTGGGAGATGAGCAGTTCTTC. This codes for CASSLASLGDEQFF.

This chain connects TRBV7-9 to TRBJ2-2; no clear D. CDR1 and CDR2 from the germline V gene are SEHNR and FQNEAQ (reference sequence). Trimming stripped 5 bases from V and 5 bases from J, with 15 bases between. The CDR3 totals 15 residues. CDR3 nucleotides: TGTGCCAGCAGCGCCGACAAAGGTTGGACCGGGGAGCTGTTTTTT. It translates to CASSADKGWTGELFF.

A few counts support this clone. V and J are TRBV20-1 and TRBJ2-3; D gene ambiguous. Germline values: CDR1 DFQATT, CDR2 SNEGSKA (reference sequence). The CDR3 runs to 14 residues. V lost 3 bases and J lost 0, with 10 bases in between. Here the CDR3 DNA reads TGCAGTGCTAGTCCCGACGGGAGCACAGATACGCAGTATTTT. Protein sequence: CSASPDGSTDTQYF.

The chain has TRBV7-3 and TRBJ1-1, with D possibly TRBD1 on 6 matching bases. Germline V CDR1 and CDR2: SGHTA, FQGTGA. The CDR3 is 13 amino acids. Deletions cut 5 bases from V and 2 bases from J, with 9 bases between. This CDR3 is CASSAGTNTEAFF. The CDR3 bases are TGTGCCAGCAGCGCAGGGACAAACACTGAAGCTTTCTTT.

The rearrangement uses TRBV4-3 and TRBJ2-1; 7 positions agree with TRBD1. The CDR3 spans 16 residues. V gave up 0 bases and J gave up 2 bases; unmatched junction bases: 4. Germline-derived CDR1 and CDR2 are LGHNA and YSLEER. CDR3 region: CASSQDAGGTYNEQFF. DNA of the CDR3: TGCGCCAGCAGCCAAGATGCAGGGGGTACCTACAATGAGCAGTTCTTC.

The J gene is TRBJ2-2, the V gene TRBV28, with D maybe TRBD1 (6 bases). The CDR3 has 15 amino acids. Germline CDR1 is MDHEN and CDR2 is SYDVKM. Trimming took 3 bases from V and 0 from J, leaving 8 bases between them. The CDR3 loop is CASSLDRSNTGELFF. DNA of the CDR3: TGTGCCAGCAGTTTGGACAGATCGAACACCGGGGAGCTGTTTTTT.